Presented here are 2 T cell receptor beta chains from one specimen sequenced in a study of T cell clonality in common variable immunodeficiency. Sequencing used immunoSEQ multiplex PCR; TCRdb keeps in-frame clones, though not all of them. The data list roughly 25,000 clones, none observed once; around 9% falls to the top ten. The antigens for these receptors are not known. Study-wide results and caveats: Fewer deletions and N-nucleotide insertions were reportedly seen in common variable immunodeficiency TCR beta sequences.

The material sequenced was peripheral blood mononuclear cells. These receptors all come from a human donor with common variable immunodeficiency.

Turning to this clone: The read ends 3 residues before the CDR3 terminus; that terminus is restored from the germline J gene. The chain recombines TRBV19 with TRBJ1-5, with 9 positions matching TRBD1. In germline, CDR1 is LNHDA, CDR2 SQIVND (reference sequence). V was clipped by 4 bases and J by 7 bases; unmatched bases: 5. The CDR3 is 14 amino acids. This CDR3 is CASSTTGGAQPQHF. The CDR3 DNA, read in part, is TGTGCCAGTAGTACGACAGGGGGGGCACAGCCC.

This clone occurred many times. Sequencing ends 3 residues short of the CDR3 end; the germline J gene provides the rest. Other nucleotide sequences in the sample specify the same CDR3. The chain is built from TRBV20-1 and TRBJ2-5; weak D call: TRBD2 (6 bases). V was shortened by 0 bases and J by 2 bases, with 16 bases between the two germline ends. Germline values: CDR1 DFQATT, CDR2 SNEGSKA (reference sequence). The CDR3 consists of 16 residues. The covered CDR3 bases are TGCAGTGCTAGAGACTGGGGTACTAGCTTACAAGAGACC. Amino acids: CSARDWGTSLQET. The entire CDR3 is CSARDWGTSLQETQYF.